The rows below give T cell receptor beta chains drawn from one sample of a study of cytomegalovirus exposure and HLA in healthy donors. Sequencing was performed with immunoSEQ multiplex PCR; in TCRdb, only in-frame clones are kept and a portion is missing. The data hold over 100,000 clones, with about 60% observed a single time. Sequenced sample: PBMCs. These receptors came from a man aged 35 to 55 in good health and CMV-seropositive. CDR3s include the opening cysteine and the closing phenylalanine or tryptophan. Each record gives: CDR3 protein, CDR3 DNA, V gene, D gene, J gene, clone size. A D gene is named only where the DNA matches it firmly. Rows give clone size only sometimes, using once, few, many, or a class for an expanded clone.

CAEGVVGNQPQHF TGTGCCGAGGGAGTTGTCGGCAATCAGCCCCAGCATTTT TRBV15 - TRBJ1-5 -
CASSVGSSGRSYEQYF TGTGCCAGCAGCGTAGGTTCTAGCGGGAGATCCTACGAGCAGTACTTC TRBV9 TRBD2 TRBJ2-7 -
CASTQTSSYNEQFF TGTGCCAGTACTCAAACTAGCTCCTACAATGAGCAGTTCTTC TRBV19 - TRBJ2-1 -
CASSGQGGYEQYF TGTGCCAGCAGCGGACAGGGAGGGTACGAGCAGTACTTC TRBV28 - TRBJ2-7 -
CASSYAGALYNEQFF TGTGCCAGCAGTTACGCGGGAGCCCTCTACAATGAGCAGTTCTTC TRBV27 TRBD2 TRBJ2-1 -
CASTPTGGSTYEQYF TGTGCCAGCACTCCCACTGGGGGGTCGACCTACGAGCAGTACTTC TRBV28 - TRBJ2-7 -
CASSIARGSEAFF TGTGCCAGTAGTATTGCCAGGGGGTCTGAAGCTTTCTTT TRBV19 TRBD1 TRBJ1-1 -
CASSSAQGGGEKLFF TGTGCCAGCAGCTCCGCTCAGGGGGGTGGCGAAAAACTGTTTTTT TRBV4-2 TRBD1 TRBJ1-4 -
CASSSTGGGFEKLFF TGTGCCAGCAGCTCCACAGGGGGGGGTTTTGAAAAACTGTTTTTT TRBV5-4 TRBD1 TRBJ1-4 few
CASSLAGGTYEQYF TGTGCCAGCAGCCTAGCGGGGGGAACCTACGAGCAGTACTTC TRBV5-6 TRBD2 TRBJ2-7 -
CASSLAGVTDTQYF TGTGCCAGCAGCCTAGCGGGAGTCACAGATACGCAGTATTTT TRBV4-2 TRBD2 TRBJ2-3 -
CASSPIKERTGELFF TGTGCCAGCAGCCCCATTAAAGAGAGGACCGGGGAGCTGTTTTTT TRBV7-9 - TRBJ2-2 -
CASSLFLGGASTGELFF TGTGCCAGCAGCTTATTCCTAGGGGGGGCTAGCACCGGGGAGCTGTTTTTT TRBV11-2 - TRBJ2-2 -
CASSQDLDRVDQETQYF TGCGCCAGCAGCCAGGATCTGGACAGGGTTGACCAAGAGACCCAGTACTTC TRBV4-3 TRBD1 TRBJ2-5 -
CASSGSGRPTDTQYF TGTGCCAGCAGCGGTAGCGGGAGGCCCACAGATACGCAGTATTTT TRBV2 TRBD2 TRBJ2-3 -